The present T cell receptor beta chain was sequenced within a study of blood T cell repertoires in COVID-19. The CDR3 totals 14 residues. V was clipped by 4 bases and J by 2 bases; unmatched bases: 6. The V gene's germline CDR1 is SGHKS and CDR2 YYEKEE (reference sequence). Measured with immunoSEQ multiplex PCR; TCRdb has only the in-frame clones, and not every one. This repertoire shows under 50,000 clones, 80% found once; its top ten account for 30% to 40%. This chain connects TRBV5-5 to TRBJ2-7, with 7 bases lining up with TRBD2. The source material was peripheral blood. This TCR derives from an elderly man with active or convalescent COVID-19. The CDR3 sequence is CASSLGDYTYEQYF. CDR3 sequence (DNA): TGTGCCAGCAGCCTAGGGGACTACACCTACGAGCAGTACTTC. The full variable domain, its missing parts supplied by reference TRBV5-5 and TRBJ2-7, is DAGVTQSPTHLIKTRGQQVTLRCSPISGHKSVSWYQQVLGQGPQFIFQYYEKEERGRGNFPDRFSARQFPNYSSELNVNALLLGDSALYLCASSLGDYTYEQYFGPGTRLTVT.